This T cell receptor beta chain was identified in a study of T cell repertoires in ileal Crohn's disease. Background on the study: Thiopurines (fewer than 12) or anti-TNF agents (approximately 20) were given postoperatively to about half.

Whole-study findings and limits: Compared with non-smokers, active smokers at surgery showed more clonal expansions. Clonality above 26.8% at surgery always came with endoscopic recurrence.

From germline, CDR1 is MGHRA and CDR2 YSYEKL. The V gene lost 2 bases and the J gene lost 5 bases, with 8 bases spanning the gap. This CDR3 has 13 residues. As regards this clone: No antigen is known for it.

Adults with ileal or ileocolonic Crohn's disease and an indication for resection were eligible. Here immunoSEQ multiplex PCR was the method, and the copy in TCRdb shows in-frame clones only, minus some. The data contain about 2,300 clones, more than 60% of them singletons. The sample taken for sequencing was ileal tissue. The clonotype was recovered from an adult with Crohn's disease. The rearrangement links TRBV4-1 to TRBJ2-3; no reliable D call. The CDR3 reads CASSQSRLDTQYF. The CDR3 DNA sequence: TGCGCCAGCAGCCAAAGCCGGTTAGATACGCAGTATTTT.